The 29 T cell receptor beta chains given below trace back to one sample, sequenced in a study of Graves' ophthalmopathy and Graves' hyperthyroidism. RNA transcripts were the source from which TCR beta CDR3 regions were amplified. RT-PCR in the first round used HTBI primers; a second-round multiplex PCR followed. TCRdb redid the calling of the multiplex PCR reads with MiXCR, one entry per CDR3 protein. This sample has about 500,000 distinct CDR3 sequences, with just under 40% found just once. The specimen sequenced was peripheral blood or thyroid tissue (not recorded which). Receptors were obtained from an adult man with Graves' hyperthyroidism.

V and J are TRBV20-1 and TRBJ2-7; D is undetermined. The better agreement between TRBJ2-1 and the DNA end casts doubt on the J call. CDR1 DFQATT and CDR2 SNEGSKA come from the germline V gene (reference sequence). The CDR3 runs to 13 residues. The CDR3, as DNA: TGCAGTGCTAGTACTGGCTCCTACAATGAGCAGTTCTTC. This encodes CSASTGSYNEQFF.

CDR3 bases: TGTGCCAGCAGTCCCCGTGGAGGTTATGGCTACACCTTC. Amino acid sequence: CASSPRGGYGYTF. This rearrangement joins TRBV9 to TRBJ1-2, with D uncertain. Germline V gene data show CDR1 as SGDLS and CDR2 as YYNGEE. Trimming pared 5 bases from V and 5 bases from J, leaving 13 bases between. The CDR3 consists of 13 residues.

This clonotype was found many times. This chain links TRBV20-1 with TRBJ2-5, with 7 bases lining up with TRBD2. This CDR3 is 14 amino acids long. CDR1 and CDR2 from the germline V gene are DFQATT and SNEGSKA (reference sequence). The V and J ends lost 2 bases and 1 base, in that order; junction bases with no gene match: 4. CDR3 sequence (DNA): TGCAGTGCTAGAAGCGGCGGGAGCCAAGAGACCCAGTACTTC. Its protein product is CSARSGGSQETQYF.

The chain carries TRBV5-1 and TRBJ2-2; 9 nucleotides align to TRBD2. J lost 5 bases, V lost 3 bases, and 23 bases had no gene match. The germline CDR1 and CDR2 sequences are SGHRS and YFSETQ. This CDR3 contains 21 residues. The CDR3 coding sequence is TGCGCCAGCAGCTCCCTCCCTAGCGGGGTATGGTCGGCAGACAAAACCGGGGAGCTGTTTTTT. It specifies CASSSLPSGVWSADKTGELFF.

The chain links TRBV29-1 to TRBJ2-5; TRBD1 aligns across 10 bases. Germline V gene sequence: CDR1 SQVTM, CDR2 ANQGSEA. Trimming at V came to 8 bases and at J to 5 bases, leaving 5 bases not matched to a gene. The CDR3 sequence is 12 residues long. The CDR3 DNA sequence: TGCAGCATTGGGGACAGGGGCGAGACCCAGTACTTC. Translating gives CSIGDRGETQYF.

Concerning this clonotype: One end of the junction fails to match germline, which may point to a read error. The CDR3 nucleotides read TGTGCCAGCAGCTCCCGGACCGACACCGGGGAGCTGTACTTC. Protein sequence: CASSSRTDTGELYF. This chain joins TRBV7-4 and TRBJ2-7, with D perhaps matching TRBD2 (5 bases). The CDR3 extends over 14 amino acids. CDR1 and CDR2 from the germline V gene are SGHVT and SQSDAQ. The complete variable domain, with remaining parts taken from reference TRBV7-4 and TRBJ2-7, reads GAGVSQSPRYKVAKRGRDVALRCDSISGHVTLYWYRQTLGQGSEVLTYSQSDAQRDKSGRPSGRFSAERPERSVSTLKIQRTEQGDSAVYLCASSSRTDTGELYFGPGTRLTVT.

This chain uses TRBV9 with TRBJ1-2; the D is unclear. The CDR3 has 13 amino acids. V dropped 0 bases and J dropped 7 bases, with 10 bases sitting between them. Germline lookup yields CDR1 SGDLS and CDR2 YYNGEE. CDR3 residues: CASSVGPSSGYTF. For the CDR3, the DNA is TGTGCCAGCAGCGTAGGTCCGAGCTCTGGCTACACCTTC.

The chain is built from TRBV29-1 and TRBJ2-2; perhaps TRBD1 as D (5 bases). In germline, CDR1 is SQVTM, CDR2 ANQGSEA. The CDR3 is made up of 15 amino acids. Trimming removed 3 bases from V and 1 base from J, with 12 bases in between. The DNA for the CDR3 is TGCAGCGTTGAGCCCACAGGTATGAACACCGGGGAGCTGTTTTTT. It is translated as CSVEPTGMNTGELFF.

The chain recombines TRBV24-1 with TRBJ2-2; no definite D call. The CDR3 has 14 residues. Germline V CDR1 and CDR2: KGHDR, SFDVKD. Between the trimmed V and J ends, which lost 5 bases and 1 base, there was a span of 7 bases. DNA of the CDR3: TGTGCCACCAGTGGTGACGGGAACACCGGGGAGCTGTTTTTT. It encodes CATSGDGNTGELFF.

The chain couples TRBV2 to TRBJ1-1, with D perhaps matching TRBD1 (5 bases). Looked up from germline, CDR1 is SNHLY and CDR2 is FYNNEI. V lost 2 bases and J lost 7, with 11 bases in between. CDR3 length equals 13 residues. CDR3 amino acids: CASSEQGRGEAFF. The CDR3 coding sequence is TGTGCCAGCAGTGAACAGGGTCGGGGTGAAGCTTTCTTT.

This chain connects TRBV19 to TRBJ1-1; 9 bases are shared with TRBD1. Germline lookup yields CDR1 LNHDA and CDR2 SQIVND (reference sequence). The CDR3 totals 14 residues. V lost 0 bases to trimming and J lost 9 bases; unmatched junction nucleotides: 5. The CDR3 DNA reads TGTGCCAGTAGTATAGATGGGGGACAGGGAAAAGCTTTCTTT. Amino acids: CASSIDGGQGKAFF.

In this sample, this clonotype turned up many times. This chain joins TRBV7-9 and TRBJ1-6; tentatively, D is TRBD1 (5 bases). This CDR3 is 15 amino acids long. Deletions cut 1 base from V and 10 bases from J, with 14 bases between. CDR1 and CDR2 from the germline V gene are SEHNR and FQNEAQ (reference sequence). CDR3 coding DNA: TGTGCCAGCAGCTTAGGGGGACGGTACGGCTCACCCCTCCACTTT. Amino acids: CASSLGGRYGSPLHF.

This clonotype was counted once. The chain combines TRBV5-1 with TRBJ2-6; D remains unclear. The CDR3 sequence is 16 residues long. Trimming took 5 bases from V and 0 from J, leaving 12 bases between them. In germline, CDR1 is SGHRS, CDR2 YFSETQ. The CDR3, as DNA: TGCGCCAGCAGAGGGTTAGCAAACTCTGGGGCCAACGTCCTGACTTTC. The encoded protein is CASRGLANSGANVLTF. The complete variable domain, with remaining parts taken from reference TRBV5-1 and TRBJ2-6, reads KAGVTQTPRYLIKTRGQQVTLSCSPISGHRSVSWYQQTPGQGLQFLFEYFSETQRNKGNFPGRFSGRQFSNSRSEMNVSTLELGDSALYLCASRGLANSGANVLTFGAGSRLTVL.

This clonotype was detected many times. J is TRBJ1-4 and V is TRBV7-8; D ambiguous. Germline lookup yields CDR1 SGHVS and CDR2 FQNEAQ. CDR3 length equals 14 residues. V was pared by 5 bases and J by 4 bases, with 11 bases between. In DNA, the CDR3 is TGTGCCAGCAGCAAACACAGAGATAATGAAAAACTGTTTTTT. This gives the protein CASSKHRDNEKLFF. Filled out from reference TRBV7-8 and TRBJ1-4, the complete variable domain reads GAGVSQSPRYKVAKRGQDVALRCDPISGHVSLFWYQQALGQGPEFLTYFQNEAQLDKSGLPSDRFFAERPEGSVSTLKIQRTQQEDSAVYLCASSKHRDNEKLFFGSGTQLSVL.

In the case of this clonotype: A much larger clone lies one base from this, so it may be a read error. The CDR3 bases are TGTGCCGCCAGGGGGACAGGTCAAAATGAAAAACTGTTTTTT. Encoded protein: CAARGTGQNEKLFF. This chain links TRBV24-1 with TRBJ1-4; 8 nucleotides align to TRBD1. The germline gives CDR1 KGHDR, CDR2 SFDVKD. This CDR3 is built from 14 residues.

The chain couples TRBV20-1 to TRBJ2-1; 10 positions agree with TRBD2. The CDR3 contains 14 residues. Germline V CDR1 and CDR2: DFQATT, SNEGSKA (reference sequence). V trimming: 3 bases; J trimming: 4 bases; junction bases outside the gene matches: 3. Here the CDR3 reads CSASQAGGYNEQFF. DNA for the CDR3: TGCAGTGCTAGTCAAGCGGGAGGGTACAATGAGCAGTTCTTC.

In DNA, the CDR3 is TGCAGCGTTGAAGCAGTGGTAGAGCAAGAGACCCAGTACTTC. Translated, it gives CSVEAVVEQETQYF. V gene TRBV29-1 combines with J gene TRBJ2-5; D is uncertain. The V and J ends lost 1 base and 2 bases respectively, with 11 bases between them. The CDR3 is 14 amino acids. Germline V gene data show CDR1 as SQVTM and CDR2 as ANQGSEA.

The chain is built from TRBV2 and TRBJ2-5; D remains unclear. Judging by the DNA end, TRBJ2-1 fits better; the J call may be wrong. The CDR3 spans 13 residues. Germline lookup yields CDR1 SNHLY and CDR2 FYNNEI. The CDR3 protein is CASRAVSYNEQFF. The CDR3, as DNA: TGTGCCAGCCGGGCCGTTTCCTACAATGAGCAGTTCTTC.

The chain carries TRBV10-3 and TRBJ2-7; TRBD1 agrees at 8 bases. J was trimmed by 5 bases and V by 11 bases; bases with no gene match: 11. Germline V gives CDR1 ENHRY, CDR2 SYGVKD. The CDR3 covers 13 residues. CDR3 amino acids: CAVAATGVNEQYF. For the CDR3, the DNA is TGTGCCGTAGCTGCGACAGGGGTCAACGAGCAGTACTTC.

This clonotype has only a few counts. One junction end disagrees with the germline gene, perhaps due to a read error. The chain has TRBV7-7 and TRBJ2-7; the match to TRBD2 covers 7 bases. Germline CDR1 and CDR2: SSHAT and FNYEAQ (reference sequence). This CDR3 region has 14 residues. CDR3 sequence (DNA): TGTGCTAGCAGCTTAGCGGCTAGCGGCTACGAGCAGTACTTC. The encoded protein is CASSLAASGYEQYF.

Turning to this clonotype: A much larger clone lies one base from this, so it may be a read error. The chain couples TRBV6-5 to TRBJ2-5, with a possible D match to TRBD1 (5 bases). The germline V gene encodes CDR1 MNHEY and CDR2 SVGAGI. V was shortened by 7 bases and J by 5 bases, with 11 bases between the two germline ends. CDR3 size: 12 residues. CDR3 DNA: TGTGCCAGCACCTCTCCAGGGGAGACCCAGTACTTC. It encodes CASTSPGETQYF.

This chain joins TRBV3-1 and TRBJ2-7, with TRBD1 matching over 9 bases. The CDR3 totals 14 residues. The J segment lost 5 bases and the V segment lost 4 bases, leaving 6 bases of the junction unmatched. Germline lookup yields CDR1 LGHDT and CDR2 YNNKEL (reference sequence). For the CDR3, the DNA is TGTGCCAGCAGCCCGGGACAGGGAGGGGACGAGCAGTACTTC. The encoded protein is CASSPGQGGDEQYF.

The chain recombines TRBV7-8 with TRBJ1-6; D unclear. The V gene's germline CDR1 is SGHVS and CDR2 FQNEAQ. The CDR3 contains 14 residues. The V end was cut by 10 bases, the J end by 0 bases, with 10 bases between. The CDR3, as DNA: TGTGCCACCGACCTGAGCTCCTATAATTCACCCCTCCACTTT. It specifies CATDLSSYNSPLHF.

The chain carries TRBV4-2 and TRBJ2-1; D is possibly TRBD1 (6 bases). This CDR3 is 13 amino acids long. With 4 bases removed from V and 8 bases from J, the gap between germline ends came to 12 bases. The germline CDR1 and CDR2 sequences are LGHNA and YNFKEQ. Here the CDR3 reads CASSRGQLDEQFF. The CDR3 DNA is TGTGCCAGCAGCCGCGGACAGTTGGATGAGCAGTTCTTC.

Ten or more counts support this clonotype. The chain is built from TRBV6-5 and TRBJ2-2, with 7 bases identical to TRBD1. V was pared by 1 base and J by 4 bases, with 0 bases of the junction left unmatched. Germline V lookup: CDR1 MNHEY, CDR2 SVGAGI. The CDR3 has 14 residues. CDR3 DNA: TGTGCCAGCAGTTACTACAGGGGCACCGGGGAGCTGTTTTTT. It encodes CASSYYRGTGELFF.

CDR3: CASRNRGRTDTQYF. CDR3 coding DNA: TGTGCCAGCAGAAACAGGGGGCGCACAGATACGCAGTATTTT. J is TRBJ2-3 and V is TRBV12-3 or TRBV12-4, with TRBD1 identical over 9 bases. This CDR3 region has 14 residues. The V gene end was trimmed by 6 bases and the J gene end by 1 base; junction bases not matched to a gene: 2.

The sample holds many counts of this clonotype. The CDR3 spells CATSRPGPGAGNTIYF. CDR3 in DNA: TGTGCCACCAGCAGACCAGGGCCCGGGGCAGGAAACACCATATATTTT. The chain employs TRBV15 and TRBJ1-3; a weak D match, TRBD1 (5 bases). Deletions cut 2 bases from V and 4 bases from J, with 15 bases between. The CDR3 runs to 16 residues. Germline V gives CDR1 LNHNV, CDR2 YYDKDF (reference sequence).

This clonotype was seen a few times. The rearrangement uses TRBV5-1 and TRBJ1-1; the D gene is possibly TRBD1 (6 bases). The ends were cut back, 2 bases at V and 4 bases at J, with 15 bases in the middle. CDR3 length: 15 residues. Germline assignment: CDR1 SGHRS and CDR2 YFSETQ. CDR3 amino acids: CASSLGGVGSTEAFF. CDR3 DNA: TGCGCCAGCAGCTTAGGGGGGGTAGGGAGCACTGAAGCTTTCTTT.

A remark on this clonotype: Here the CDR3 omits its conserved ending phenylalanine or tryptophan, so a read error is the likely source. V and J are TRBV7-9 and TRBJ2-7, with TRBD1 matching over 8 bases. CDR3 length equals 14 residues. Germline loops: CDR1 SEHNR, CDR2 FQNEAQ (reference sequence). Trimming took 6 bases from V and 0 from J; bases not matched to a gene: 4. CDR3 in DNA: TGTGCCAGCAGTCACAGGGGGGTCTCCTACGAGCAGTACCTC. It codes for CASSHRGVSYEQYL.